A single sample is the source of the 26 T cell receptor beta chains below, sequenced in a study of T cell repertoires in cytomegalovirus infection. Each CDR3 protein gets one entry after TCRdb re-called the reads with MiXCR. The sample holds about 250,000 distinct CDR3 sequences; approximately 13% are singletons and the top ten take 1.5% to 2%. The source material was PBMCs. All receptors derive from a human donor in good health (CMV status not recorded). Some clones in this sample may be carry-over from other donors' samples.

The gene calls are TRBV20-1 and TRBJ2-3; D is ambiguous. Germline V gene lookup returns CDR1 DFQATT and CDR2 SNEGSKA (reference sequence). This CDR3 contains 14 residues. V was trimmed by 0 bases and J by 0 bases, leaving 7 bases between them. The CDR3 nucleotides are TGCAGTGCTAGAGATATACTTAGCACAGATACGCAGTATTTT. Its translation is CSARDILSTDTQYF.

This clonotype was seen repeatedly, ten times or more. The gene calls are TRBV29-1 and TRBJ2-3; 9 bases match TRBD2. The germline V gene encodes CDR1 SQVTM and CDR2 ANQGSEA. The V gene end was trimmed by 0 bases and the J gene end by 6 bases; junction bases not matched to a gene: 7. CDR3 length: 15 residues. The chain's CDR3 is CSVEEPGLAPDTQYF. The CDR3 bases are TGCAGCGTTGAAGAACCGGGACTAGCACCCGATACGCAGTATTTT.

The sample holds many counts of this clonotype. The V call is TRBV28, the J call TRBJ1-5, with D perhaps TRBD1 (6 bases). The germline V gene has CDR1 MDHEN and CDR2 SYDVKM. CDR3 size: 13 residues. Deletions cut 11 bases from V and 6 bases from J, with 17 bases between. CDR3 nucleotides: TGTGCCCACCGGGGGGCGCGAGGTCAGCCCCAGCATTTT. It is translated as CAHRGARGQPQHF.

This clonotype was detected many times. This chain links TRBV6-2 or TRBV6-3 with TRBJ2-1; 11 nucleotides align to TRBD2. With V trimmed by 6 bases and J by 8 bases, 9 bases remained unmatched. The germline V gene has CDR1 MNHEY and CDR2 SVGEGT. CDR3 length: 15 residues. CDR3 protein: CASRIRLAGIDEQFF. CDR3 sequence (DNA): TGTGCCAGCAGGATAAGACTAGCGGGAATTGATGAGCAGTTCTTC.

This chain links TRBV6-2 or TRBV6-3 with TRBJ1-5, with D tentatively TRBD1 (5 bases). Trimming cost V 3 bases and J 4 bases, with 10 bases left between them. This CDR3 contains 14 residues. Germline V gives CDR1 MNHEY, CDR2 SVGEGT. The CDR3 here is CASSYVGTNQPQHF. Here the CDR3 DNA reads TGTGCCAGCAGTTATGTGGGGACTAATCAGCCCCAGCATTTT.

This clonotype was detected many times. The rearrangement joins TRBV6-6 to TRBJ1-1; D possibly corresponds to TRBD1 (5 bases). V was shortened by 0 bases and J by 1 base, with 9 bases between the two germline ends. The CDR3 runs to 15 residues. Germline V gene lookup returns CDR1 MNHNY and CDR2 SVGAGI (reference sequence). The CDR3 sequence: CASSYSGRENTEAFF. The CDR3 coding sequence is TGTGCCAGCAGTTACTCAGGCAGGGAGAACACTGAAGCTTTCTTT.

This clonotype was seen many times. This chain uses TRBV19 with TRBJ2-1; possibly TRBD2 for D (6 bases). There are 13 residues in the CDR3. Trimming pared 8 bases from V and 7 bases from J, leaving 15 bases between. CDR1 and CDR2 (germline): LNHDA, SQIVND (reference sequence). CDR3 in amino acids: CASGLRRENEQFF. The DNA of the CDR3 is TGTGCCAGTGGCCTGAGGCGGGAAAATGAGCAGTTCTTC.

This clonotype has at least ten counts. The V call is TRBV19, the J call TRBJ1-1; no clear D gene. This CDR3 contains 16 residues. V gave up 0 bases and J gave up 3 bases, with 14 bases separating them. Germline lookup yields CDR1 LNHDA and CDR2 SQIVND (reference sequence). The CDR3 here is CASSIDLGYQDTEAFF. Here the CDR3 DNA reads TGTGCCAGTAGTATAGATCTTGGGTACCAGGACACTGAAGCTTTCTTT.

The V and J genes are TRBV19 and TRBJ1-2, with unresolved D. The germline V gene has CDR1 LNHDA and CDR2 SQIVND (reference sequence). Trimming left V 9 bases short and J 0 bases short, with 8 bases between. The CDR3 has 12 amino acids. DNA for the CDR3: TGTGCCAGCCTCAGAGCTAACTATGGCTACACCTTC. Translating gives CASLRANYGYTF. Using reference TRBV19 and TRBJ1-2 for the parts outside the CDR3, the full variable domain is DGGITQSPKYLFRKEGQNVTLSCEQNLNHDAMYWYRQDPGQGLRLIYYSQIVNDFQKGDIAEGYSVSREKKESFPLTVTSAQKNPTAFYLCASLRANYGYTFGSGTRLTVV.

V and J are TRBV5-1 and TRBJ1-3; D call uncertain. CDR3 length: 16 amino acids. Looked up from germline, CDR1 is SGHRS and CDR2 is YFSETQ. The V end lost 4 bases, the J end lost 0 bases, and 14 bases lay between the germline ends. CDR3 in DNA: TGCGCCAGCAGCGAAGGCCCGGGATTCTCTGGAAACACCATATATTTT. This sequence encodes CASSEGPGFSGNTIYF. Full variable domain (rest looked up from reference TRBV5-1 and TRBJ1-3): KAGVTQTPRYLIKTRGQQVTLSCSPISGHRSVSWYQQTPGQGLQFLFEYFSETQRNKGNFPGRFSGRQFSNSRSEMNVSTLELGDSALYLCASSEGPGFSGNTIYFGEGSWLTVV.

Comments on this clonotype: This clone may be a read error of a much larger clone one base away. No conserved phenylalanine or tryptophan ends this CDR3, so it is likely a read error. This chain links TRBV7-2 with TRBJ1-1; D unclear. The CDR3 sequence is 14 residues long. Germline CDR1 reads SGHTA; CDR2 reads FQGNSA. V was shortened by 1 base and J by 2 bases, with 8 bases between the two germline ends. CDR3 DNA sequence: TGTGCCAGCAGCTTAGATCACGCCAACACTGAAGCTTTCCTT. Translated, it gives CASSLDHANTEAFL.

This chain connects TRBV6-8 to TRBJ2-7; 9 bases agree with TRBD1. Trimming cost V 5 bases and J 4 bases; bases outside gene matches: 6. Per the germline V gene, CDR1 is MNHGY and CDR2 is SAAAGT. CDR3 size: 14 residues. CDR3 amino acids: CASSPRQGGYEQYF. CDR3 coding DNA: TGTGCCAGCAGTCCTCGACAGGGGGGTTACGAGCAGTACTTC.

This clonotype was seen many times. V usage is TRBV7-2 and J usage is TRBJ2-7, with 7 positions matching TRBD1. The germline CDR1 and CDR2 sequences are SGHTA and FQGNSA. This CDR3 is 14 amino acids long. Trimming took 4 bases from V and 3 from J; bases not matched to a gene: 6. This CDR3 is CASSSYRGDYEQYF. The CDR3 DNA follows: TGTGCCAGCAGCTCTTACAGGGGCGACTACGAGCAGTACTTC.

The sample holds many counts of this clonotype. The chain is built from TRBV25-1 and TRBJ1-5, with 11 bases lining up with TRBD1. The CDR3 length is 14 residues. Trimming at V came to 4 bases and at J to 8 bases, leaving 4 bases not matched to a gene. Per the germline V gene, CDR1 is MGHDK and CDR2 is SYGVNS. CDR3 bases: TGTGCCAGCAGTGGGGACAGGGGGAATGAGCCCCAGCATTTT. The encoded protein is CASSGDRGNEPQHF.

This clonotype was seen only a few times. The chain uses TRBV5-4 and TRBJ2-5; TRBD1 is a possible D gene (6 bases). Per germline, CDR1 SGHNT and CDR2 YYREEE (reference sequence). Trimming took off 0 bases at V and 5 bases at J, with 8 bases between the two ends. The length of the CDR3 is 13 residues. This CDR3 reads CASSLEQGETQYF. The CDR3 DNA reads as TGTGCCAGCAGCTTGGAACAGGGTGAGACCCAGTACTTC.

This clonotype was recorded many times. The rearrangement uses TRBV7-2 and TRBJ2-3, with 7 positions matching TRBD1. The CDR3 extends over 13 amino acids. CDR1 and CDR2 (germline): SGHTA, FQGNSA. J was trimmed by 4 bases and V by 6 bases; bases with no gene match: 4. CDR3 protein: CASSSQGSDTQYF. CDR3 DNA: TGTGCCAGCAGTTCACAGGGGTCAGATACGCAGTATTTT.

In this sample, this clonotype turned up a few times. V and J are TRBV30 and TRBJ1-2, with TRBD1 matching over 10 bases. Looked up from germline, CDR1 is GTSNPN and CDR2 is SVGIG (reference sequence). The CDR3 totals 14 residues. V was clipped by 7 bases and J by 7 bases; unmatched bases: 12. CDR3 nucleotide sequence: TGTGCCTCCGGGACAGGGGAAGGGAAAGGTGGCTACACCTTC. This encodes CASGTGEGKGGYTF. The variable domain in full, completed from reference TRBV30 and TRBJ1-2, reads SQTIHQWPATLVQPVGSPLSLECTVEGTSNPNLYWYRQAAGRGLQLLFYSVGIGQISSEVPQNLSASRPQDRQFILSSKKLLLSDSGFYLCASGTGEGKGGYTFGSGTRLTVV.

This clonotype has a count of ten or more. The chain links TRBV12-3 or TRBV12-4 to TRBJ2-3; maybe TRBD2 (6 bases). The V end was cut by 6 bases, the J end by 2 bases, with 12 bases between. The CDR3 consists of 14 residues. CDR3 DNA: TGTGCCAGCAGCCAACGCGGGGTCACAGATACGCAGTATTTT. Its protein product is CASSQRGVTDTQYF.

The gene calls are TRBV4-1 and TRBJ2-1; 12 bases are a match to TRBD2. The CDR3 sequence is 19 residues long. Looked up from germline, CDR1 is MGHRA and CDR2 is YSYEKL. V shed 1 base, J shed 5 bases, and the junction held 12 bases outside the gene matches. The CDR3 region has the DNA TGCGCCAGCAGCCAAGCCGCCCGCGGACTAGCGGGACGAAACAATGAGCAGTTCTTC. Translating it yields CASSQAARGLAGRNNEQFF.

The rearrangement links TRBV19 to TRBJ2-1, with 9 bases identical to TRBD2. Trimming took 7 bases from V and 5 from J; bases not matched to a gene: 6. The CDR3 length is 14 residues. Per germline, CDR1 LNHDA and CDR2 SQIVND (reference sequence). The CDR3 loop reads CASNSGRRNNEQFF. For the CDR3, the DNA is TGTGCCAGTAATAGCGGGAGACGGAACAATGAGCAGTTCTTC.

There are many counts of this clonotype. V and J are TRBV7-9 and TRBJ2-1, with 8 bases that match TRBD1. The CDR3 extends over 14 amino acids. Unmatched junction bases numbered 8, after V lost 4 bases and J lost 9 bases. The V gene's germline CDR1 is SEHNR and CDR2 FQNEAQ (reference sequence). The chain's CDR3 is CASSSTGQGSEQFF. The CDR3 region has the DNA TGTGCCAGCAGCTCGACCGGACAGGGCAGTGAGCAGTTCTTC.

This clonotype has a count of ten or more. V and J are TRBV7-9 and TRBJ2-7; D gene uncertain. This CDR3 comprises 15 residues. The germline V gene encodes CDR1 SEHNR and CDR2 FQNEAQ (reference sequence). V was trimmed by 5 bases and J by 7 bases, leaving 21 bases between them. Written as DNA, the CDR3 is TGTGCCAGCAGCCCCTCGCTAGACACCTTCGGGGAGCAGTACTTC. Its translation: CASSPSLDTFGEQYF. Full variable domain (outside the CDR3, taken from reference TRBV7-9 and TRBJ2-7): DTGVSQNPRHKITKRGQNVTFRCDPISEHNRLYWYRQTLGQGPEFLTYFQNEAQLEKSRLLSDRFSAERPKGSFSTLEIQRTEQGDSAMYLCASSPSLDTFGEQYFGPGTRLTVT.

This clonotype was found many times. The chain uses TRBV7-2 and TRBJ1-2; 7 bases fit TRBD1. Losses at the gene ends were 4 bases for V and 4 bases for J; bases not matched to a gene: 6. This CDR3 contains 14 residues. Germline CDR1 reads SGHTA; CDR2 reads FQGNSA. The chain's CDR3 is CASSWDSLGYGYTF. The CDR3 DNA follows: TGTGCCAGCAGCTGGGACAGCCTAGGCTATGGCTACACCTTC.

Of note for this clonotype: A read error may account for a junction end that differs from germline. The genes are TRBV7-9 and TRBJ2-7; 7 positions match TRBD1. Germline loops: CDR1 SEHNR, CDR2 FQNEAQ (reference sequence). This CDR3 is 14 amino acids long. In nucleotides, the CDR3 is TGTGTCAGCAGCTTAGGGGGCAGGTCCTACGAGCAGTACTTC. This translates into CVSSLGGRSYEQYF. Filled out from reference TRBV7-9 and TRBJ2-7, the complete variable domain reads DTGVSQNPRHKITKRGQNVTFRCDPISEHNRLYWYRQTLGQGPEFLTYFQNEAQLEKSRLLSDRFSAERPKGSFSTLEIQRTEQGDSAMYLCVSSLGGRSYEQYFGPGTRLTVT.

The rearrangement uses TRBV29-1 and TRBJ2-1, with D tentatively TRBD2 (5 bases). The CDR3 has 12 residues. Trimming stripped 6 bases from V and 8 bases from J, with 14 bases between. CDR1 is SQVTM and CDR2 is ANQGSEA in the germline V gene. The DNA of the CDR3 is TGCAGCGTCCGAACTAGTGTCGATGAGCAGTTCTTC. Translating gives CSVRTSVDEQFF.

This clonotype was seen repeatedly, ten times or more. The rearrangement uses TRBV7-2 and TRBJ2-1, with 8 nucleotides matching TRBD2. V gave up 8 bases and J gave up 7 bases; unmatched junction bases: 13. This CDR3 contains 15 residues. CDR1 and CDR2 (germline): SGHTA, FQGNSA. CDR3 protein: CASAYAGGRWNEQFF. The CDR3 region has the DNA TGTGCCAGCGCATACGCGGGGGGCCGATGGAATGAGCAGTTCTTC.